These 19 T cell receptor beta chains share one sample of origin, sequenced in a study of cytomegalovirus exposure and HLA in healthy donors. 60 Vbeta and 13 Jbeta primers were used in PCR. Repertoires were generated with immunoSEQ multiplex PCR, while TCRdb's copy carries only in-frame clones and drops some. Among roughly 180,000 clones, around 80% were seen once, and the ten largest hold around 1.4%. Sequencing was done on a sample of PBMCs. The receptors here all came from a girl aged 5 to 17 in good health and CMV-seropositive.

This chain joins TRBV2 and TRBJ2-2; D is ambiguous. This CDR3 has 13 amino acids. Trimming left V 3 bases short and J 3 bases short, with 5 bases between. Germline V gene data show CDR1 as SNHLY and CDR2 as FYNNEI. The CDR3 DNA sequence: TGTGCCAGCAGTGACCAGGACACCGGGGAGCTGTTTTTT. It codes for CASSDQDTGELFF.

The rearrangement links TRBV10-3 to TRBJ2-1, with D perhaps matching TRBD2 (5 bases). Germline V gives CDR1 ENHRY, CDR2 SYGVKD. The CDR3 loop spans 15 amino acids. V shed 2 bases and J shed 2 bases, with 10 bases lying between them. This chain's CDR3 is CAISEGHGAYNEQFF. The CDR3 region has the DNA TGTGCCATCAGTGAGGGCCACGGGGCCTACAATGAGCAGTTCTTC.

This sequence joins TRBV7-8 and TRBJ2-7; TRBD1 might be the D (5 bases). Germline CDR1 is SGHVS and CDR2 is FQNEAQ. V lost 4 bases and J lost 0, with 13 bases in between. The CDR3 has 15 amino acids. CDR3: CASSSWGRSSYEQYF. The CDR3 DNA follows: TGTGCCAGCAGCTCATGGGGCCGATCCTCCTACGAGCAGTACTTC.

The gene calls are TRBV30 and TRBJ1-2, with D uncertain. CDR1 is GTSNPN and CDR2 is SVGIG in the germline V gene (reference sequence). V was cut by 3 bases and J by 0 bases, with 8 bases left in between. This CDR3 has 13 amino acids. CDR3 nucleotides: TGTGCCTGGAGGACACGAGCTAACTATGGCTACACCTTC. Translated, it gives CAWRTRANYGYTF.

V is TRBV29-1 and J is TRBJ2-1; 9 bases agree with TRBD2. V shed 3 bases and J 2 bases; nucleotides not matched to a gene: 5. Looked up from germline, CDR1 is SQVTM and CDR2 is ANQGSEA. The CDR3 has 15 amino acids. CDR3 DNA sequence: TGCAGCGTTGATTTGACTAGCGGAGCCTACAATGAGCAGTTCTTC. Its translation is CSVDLTSGAYNEQFF.

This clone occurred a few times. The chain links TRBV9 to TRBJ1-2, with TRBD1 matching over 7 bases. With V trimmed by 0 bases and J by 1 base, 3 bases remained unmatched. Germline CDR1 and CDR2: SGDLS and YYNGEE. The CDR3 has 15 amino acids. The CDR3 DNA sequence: TGTGCCAGCAGCGTAGAGGCAGGGGGTAACTATGGCTACACCTTC. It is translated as CASSVEAGGNYGYTF.

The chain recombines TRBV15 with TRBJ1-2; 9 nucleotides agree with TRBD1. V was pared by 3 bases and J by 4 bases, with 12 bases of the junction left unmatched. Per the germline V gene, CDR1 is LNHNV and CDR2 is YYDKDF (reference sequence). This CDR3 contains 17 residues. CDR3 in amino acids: CATSSDAGTGTTYGYTF. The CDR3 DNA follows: TGTGCCACCAGCAGTGATGCCGGGACAGGGACTACCTATGGCTACACCTTC.

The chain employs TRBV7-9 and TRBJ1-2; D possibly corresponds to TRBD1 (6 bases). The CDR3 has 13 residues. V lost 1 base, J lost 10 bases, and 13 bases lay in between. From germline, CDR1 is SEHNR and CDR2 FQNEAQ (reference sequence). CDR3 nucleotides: TGTGCCAGCAGCTTAGGTCAGGGGAATACCTACACCTTC. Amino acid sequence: CASSLGQGNTYTF.

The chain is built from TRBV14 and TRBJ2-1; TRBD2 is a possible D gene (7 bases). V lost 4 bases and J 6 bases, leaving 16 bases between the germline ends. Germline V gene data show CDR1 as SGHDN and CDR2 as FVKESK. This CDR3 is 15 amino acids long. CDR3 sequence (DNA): TGTGCCAGCAGCCTCCTTGGGGGGGCCTCCAATGAGCAGTTCTTC. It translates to CASSLLGGASNEQFF.

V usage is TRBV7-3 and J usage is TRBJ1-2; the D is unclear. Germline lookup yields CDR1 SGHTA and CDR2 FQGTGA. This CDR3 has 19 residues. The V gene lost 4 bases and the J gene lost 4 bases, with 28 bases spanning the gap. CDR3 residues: CASSSFMRADLDFAYGYTF. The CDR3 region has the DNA TGTGCCAGCAGCTCATTTATGAGGGCTGATCTGGATTTCGCCTATGGCTACACCTTC. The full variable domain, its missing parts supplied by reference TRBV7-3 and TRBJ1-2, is GAGVSQTPSNKVTEKGKYVELRCDPISGHTALYWYRQSLGQGPEFLIYFQGTGAADDSGLPNDRFFAVRPEGSVSTLKIQRTERGDSAVYLCASSSFMRADLDFAYGYTFGSGTRLTVV.

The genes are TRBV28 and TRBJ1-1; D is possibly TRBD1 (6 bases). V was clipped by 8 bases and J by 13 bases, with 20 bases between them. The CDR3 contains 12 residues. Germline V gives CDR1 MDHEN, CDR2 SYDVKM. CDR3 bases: TGTGCCAGCTGTGTCCGGGACAAGAAGCTTTTCTTT. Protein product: CASCVRDKKLFF. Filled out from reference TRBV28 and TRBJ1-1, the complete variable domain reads DVKVTQSSRYLVKRTGEKVFLECVQDMDHENMFWYRQDPGLGLRLIYFSYDVKMKEKGDIPEGYSVSREKKERFSLILESASTNQTSMYLCASCVRDKKLFFGQGTRLTVV.

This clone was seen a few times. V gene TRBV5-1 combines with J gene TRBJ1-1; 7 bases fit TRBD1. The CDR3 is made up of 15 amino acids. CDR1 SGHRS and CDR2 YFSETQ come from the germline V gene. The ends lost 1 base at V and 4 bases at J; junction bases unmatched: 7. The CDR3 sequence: CASSLRQGSATEAFF. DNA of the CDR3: TGCGCCAGCAGCTTGCGACAGGGATCGGCCACTGAAGCTTTCTTT.

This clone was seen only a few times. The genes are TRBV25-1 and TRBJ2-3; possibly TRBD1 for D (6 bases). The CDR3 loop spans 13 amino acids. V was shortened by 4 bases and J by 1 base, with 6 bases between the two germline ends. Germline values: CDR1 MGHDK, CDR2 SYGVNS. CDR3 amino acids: CASSGTGTDTQYF. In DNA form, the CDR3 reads TGTGCCAGCAGTGGGACAGGCACAGATACGCAGTATTTT.

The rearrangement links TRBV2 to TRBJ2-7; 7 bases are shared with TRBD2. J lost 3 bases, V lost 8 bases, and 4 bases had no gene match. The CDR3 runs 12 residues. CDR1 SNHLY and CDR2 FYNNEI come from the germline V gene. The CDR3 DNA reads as TGTGCCAGCCATAAGCGGGGCTACGAGCAGTACTTC. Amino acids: CASHKRGYEQYF.

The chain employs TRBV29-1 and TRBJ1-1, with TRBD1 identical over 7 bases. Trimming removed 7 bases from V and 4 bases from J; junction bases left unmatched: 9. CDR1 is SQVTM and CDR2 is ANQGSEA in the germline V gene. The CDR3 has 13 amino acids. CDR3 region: CSGTTGFGTEAFF. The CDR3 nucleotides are TGCAGCGGGACGACAGGGTTCGGCACTGAAGCTTTCTTT.

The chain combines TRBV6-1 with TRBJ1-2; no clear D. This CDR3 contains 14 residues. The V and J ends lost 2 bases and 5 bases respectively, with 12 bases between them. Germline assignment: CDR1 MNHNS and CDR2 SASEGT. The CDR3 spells CASSEMDSLYGYTF. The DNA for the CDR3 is TGTGCCAGCAGTGAAATGGACTCCCTTTATGGCTACACCTTC.

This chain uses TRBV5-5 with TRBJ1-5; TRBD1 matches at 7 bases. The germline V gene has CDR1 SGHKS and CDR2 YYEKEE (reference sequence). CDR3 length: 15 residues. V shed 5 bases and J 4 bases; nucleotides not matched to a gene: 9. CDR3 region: CASSSEDRQNQPQHF. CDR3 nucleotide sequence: TGTGCCAGCAGTTCGGAGGACAGGCAAAATCAGCCCCAGCATTTT.

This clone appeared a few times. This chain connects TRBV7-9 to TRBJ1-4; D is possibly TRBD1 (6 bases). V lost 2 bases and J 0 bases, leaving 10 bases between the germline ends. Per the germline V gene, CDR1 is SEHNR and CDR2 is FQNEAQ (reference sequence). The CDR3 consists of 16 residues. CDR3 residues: CASSLRDTSTNEKLFF. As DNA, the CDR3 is TGTGCCAGCAGCTTACGGGACACTTCAACTAATGAAAAACTGTTTTTT.

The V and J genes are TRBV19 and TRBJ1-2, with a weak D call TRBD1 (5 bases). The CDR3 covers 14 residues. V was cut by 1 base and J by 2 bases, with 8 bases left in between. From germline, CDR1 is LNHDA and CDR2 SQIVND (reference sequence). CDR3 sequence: CASSIAGANYGYTF. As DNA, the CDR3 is TGTGCCAGTAGTATAGCTGGGGCGAACTATGGCTACACCTTC.